This entry lists 5 T cell receptor beta chains sequenced from one sample in a study of blood T cell repertoires in COVID-19. The assay was immunoSEQ multiplex PCR, and TCRdb's table has in-frame clones only and misses some. The repertoire holds about 130,000 clones, with more than 70% as singletons. The sequenced sample was peripheral blood. These receptors were obtained from an elderly woman with acute or convalescent COVID-19.

This clone was seen only a few times. V is TRBV6-1 and J is TRBJ2-3, with 9 bases identical to TRBD2. Germline-derived CDR1 and CDR2 are MNHNS and SASEGT. V was pared by 2 bases and J by 7 bases, with 13 bases of the junction left unmatched. This CDR3 has 17 amino acids. The CDR3 here is CASSELPPAGGRHTQYF. The CDR3 nucleotides are TGTGCCAGCAGTGAACTTCCGCCGGCGGGAGGGCGGCATACGCAGTATTTT.

The chain combines TRBV9 with TRBJ1-2; D unresolved. The CDR3 is 13 amino acids. V was cut by 0 bases and J by 4 bases, with 7 bases left in between. Germline CDR1 is SGDLS and CDR2 is YYNGEE. The CDR3 here is CASSVGGGYGYTF. The CDR3 DNA reads as TGTGCCAGCAGCGTAGGCGGTGGCTATGGCTACACCTTC.

The CDR3, as DNA: TGTGCCAGCAGCTCATGGACAGGATTCTATGGCTACACCTTC. Protein sequence: CASSSWTGFYGYTF. The chain employs TRBV6-5 and TRBJ1-2, with 7 nucleotides matching TRBD1. The V and J ends lost 6 bases and 4 bases, in that order; junction bases with no gene match: 8. The CDR3 is 14 residues long. Germline V gene lookup returns CDR1 MNHEY and CDR2 SVGAGI.

The chain recombines TRBV12-3 or TRBV12-4 with TRBJ1-2; a possible D gene is TRBD1 (6 bases). Trimming pared 3 bases from V and 5 bases from J, leaving 10 bases between. CDR3 size: 13 residues. The CDR3 is CASSFQGRYGYTF. In nucleotides, the CDR3 is TGTGCCAGCAGTTTTCAGGGGCGATATGGCTACACCTTC.

On this clone: An end of the junction differs from the germline gene, which may be a read error. The chain is built from TRBV4-1 and TRBJ2-7; tentative D call: TRBD2 (5 bases). This CDR3 has 13 amino acids. Germline V gives CDR1 MGHRA, CDR2 YSYEKL. The DNA of the CDR3 is TGCGCCAGCAGCCAAGATCTCGCTAGCAAAGCCCTCTTC. Amino acid sequence: CASSQDLASKALF.